Listed below are T cell receptor beta chains from one sample, sequenced in a study of shared clonotypes between healthy human individuals. Measured with immunoSEQ multiplex PCR; TCRdb has only the in-frame clones, and not every one. The table shows 1.5 million to 2.5 million clones, with about 95% occurring only once. The sample consisted of naive CD8+ T cells sorted from blood. These receptors were taken from a man younger than 35 in good health. The CDR3 runs from the conserved cysteine through the conserved F or W. The order of the fields is J gene, clone size, V gene, CDR3 protein. Some rows mark clone size as missing; the rest say once, few, many or name a class of expanded clone.

TRBJ2-7 . TRBV9 CASSIEGLAGDEQYF
TRBJ1-4 . TRBV15 CATSGRDRAISNEKLFF
TRBJ2-1 once TRBV4-3 CASSQSGLVDYNEQFF
TRBJ2-2 . TRBV9 CASSPMRDPNTGELFF
TRBJ2-1 . TRBV28 CATLEGDLTYNEQFF
TRBJ2-2 . TRBV4-3 CASSQETGATTNTGELFF
TRBJ1-1 . TRBV6-1 CASSDLGNTEAFF
TRBJ2-7 once TRBV2 CASSPPDSSYEQYF
TRBJ1-1 . TRBV6-6 CASSSTWEGTTEAFF
TRBJ2-7 . TRBV7-9 CASSLEVAGGYEQYF
TRBJ2-5 once TRBV6-5 CASSYLGGVQETQYF
TRBJ1-1 . TRBV6-5 CASSYSRQDLNTEAFF
TRBJ1-3 . TRBV4-3 CASSQDVNLLSGNTIYF
TRBJ2-7 . TRBV13 CASSQGDSYEQYF
TRBJ2-7 . TRBV28 CASGDLAGSLAEQYF
TRBJ1-1 once TRBV7-9 CASSLDGQGTEAFF
TRBJ2-2 . TRBV10-3 CAISPTVRAVAGELFF
TRBJ2-7 . TRBV4-1 CASSQGGVTYDEQYF
TRBJ1-5 . TRBV6-5 CASSPDLNQPQHF
TRBJ1-2 few TRBV27 CASSFQGSNYGYTF
TRBJ2-1 . TRBV7-9 CASSDPRSHHEQFF
TRBJ2-1 . TRBV29-1 CSALSNEQFF
TRBJ2-7 . TRBV6-6 CASSPLAGGPSYEQYF
TRBJ2-3 . TRBV7-2 CASSLVPDTQYF
TRBJ2-7 once TRBV5-1 CASSGLAGDEQYF
TRBJ1-2 . TRBV7-9 CASSLGLGRNYGYTF
TRBJ2-1 . TRBV5-1 CASSLRLAGGSSYNEQFF
TRBJ1-2 . TRBV5-6 CASSLAREASIYGYTF
TRBJ2-2 . TRBV5-8 CASSPEVSGALRTGELFF
TRBJ2-7 . TRBV7-2 CASSLPRLAESYEQYF
TRBJ2-2 . TRBV6-5 CASKGTGVSGELFF
TRBJ2-5 . TRBV6-5 CASSYQTGGAETQYF
TRBJ2-5 . TRBV7-6 CASSLDYSQRVQETQYF
TRBJ2-2 . TRBV12-5 CASGLAFGEEGAGELFF
TRBJ2-7 once TRBV7-9 CASSLIAGYEQYF
TRBJ1-3 . TRBV19 CASSSEASSGNTIYF
TRBJ2-7 . TRBV11-3 CASSPSRGYEQYF
TRBJ2-1 . TRBV28 CASSPDLAYNEQFF
TRBJ2-1 . TRBV7-9 CASSSGTEPSYNEQFF
TRBJ1-1 . TRBV7-8 CASSGYGTPDEAFF